These 4 T cell receptor beta chains originate from one sample sequenced in a study of blood T cells in healthy people across ages. It was with a sample-barcoded 5' primer and a J-beta primer mix that a second PCR of about 7 to 12 cycles was run. A single record per CDR3 protein comes from TCRdb applying MiXCR to the 5' RACE reads. The top ten hold 3.7% of the sample, which has some 800,000 distinct CDR3 sequences, 20% to 25% seen once. This sample also belongs to another study, concerning T cells of mothers and their children.

The source material was blood. These receptors came from a boy younger than 18 in good health.

The V call is TRBV6-6, the J call TRBJ1-1, with D tentatively TRBD1 (5 bases). There are 16 residues in the CDR3. V was pared by 4 bases and J by 3 bases, with 18 bases between. Per germline, CDR1 MNHNY and CDR2 SVGAGI (reference sequence). In DNA form, the CDR3 reads TGTGCCAGCAGTTTCCCCGGGGGAGGATTATACACTGAAGCTTTCTTT. It yields the protein CASSFPGGGLYTEAFF.

The rearrangement links TRBV18 to TRBJ2-7, with 10 bases lining up with TRBD1. The germline gives CDR1 KGHSH, CDR2 LQKENI. V shed 6 bases and J 5 bases; nucleotides not matched to a gene: 10. This CDR3 contains 15 residues. The CDR3 DNA sequence: TGTGCCAGCTCCAAAGTCCCGGGACAGGGGAACGAGCAGTACTTC. Its protein is CASSKVPGQGNEQYF.

This clonotype was observed once. V usage is TRBV5-1 and J usage is TRBJ2-7; TRBD1 aligns across 8 bases. Germline trimming cut 2 bases from V and 6 bases from J; bases unmatched to any gene: 4. The CDR3 is 13 amino acids. CDR1 SGHRS and CDR2 YFSETQ come from the germline V gene. The CDR3: CASSFYRGSEQYF. CDR3 DNA sequence: TGCGCCAGCAGCTTCTACAGGGGGAGCGAGCAGTACTTC.

As concerns this clonotype: The junction departs from germline at one end; a sequencing error may be responsible. The CDR3 DNA is TGTGCCAGCAGCACAAACAGGGGTTCCTGCAATGAGCAGTTCTTC. It encodes CASSTNRGSCNEQFF. The chain employs TRBV7-9 and TRBJ2-1, with 7 bases matching TRBD1. Germline loops: CDR1 SEHNR, CDR2 FQNEAQ (reference sequence). The CDR3 extends over 15 amino acids.